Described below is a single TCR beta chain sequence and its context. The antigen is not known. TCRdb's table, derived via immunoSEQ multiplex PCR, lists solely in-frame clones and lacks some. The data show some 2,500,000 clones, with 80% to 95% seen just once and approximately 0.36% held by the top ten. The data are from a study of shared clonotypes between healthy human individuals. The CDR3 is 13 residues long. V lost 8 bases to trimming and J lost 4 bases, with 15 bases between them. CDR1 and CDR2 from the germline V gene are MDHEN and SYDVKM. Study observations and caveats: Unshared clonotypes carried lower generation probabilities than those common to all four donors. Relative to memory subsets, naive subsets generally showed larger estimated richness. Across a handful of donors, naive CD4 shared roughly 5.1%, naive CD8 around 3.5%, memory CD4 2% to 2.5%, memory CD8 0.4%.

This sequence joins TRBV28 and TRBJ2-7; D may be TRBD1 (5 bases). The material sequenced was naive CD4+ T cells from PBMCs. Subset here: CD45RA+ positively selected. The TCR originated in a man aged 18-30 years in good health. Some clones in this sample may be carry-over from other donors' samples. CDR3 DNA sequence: TGTGCCAGCGGCTCAAGGGGATTTTACGAGCAGTACTTC. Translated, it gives CASGSRGFYEQYF.